The clone carrying this T cell receptor beta chain was found many times. This entry comes from a study of human T cells and chemical hapten exposure. MiXCR was run by TCRdb on the RACE reads, yielding one entry per CDR3 protein. Here the sample spans 360,000 or so distinct CDR3 sequences, under 6.5% being singletons. The time point here: patch test 2, 6 weeks after DPC sensitization. Treatment described: therapeutic diphenylcyclopropenone sensitization with weekly scalp DPC. With V trimmed by 2 bases and J by 3 bases, 1 base remained unmatched. From germline, CDR1 is KGHSH and CDR2 LQKENI. The CDR3 totals 15 residues.

The chain has TRBV18 and TRBJ1-3, with 10 bases that match TRBD1. The input for sequencing was whole blood, taken in connection with sensitization to the hapten diphenylcyclopropenone (DPC). The receptor comes from a woman aged 18 to 35 with alopecia areata. Some clones in this sample may be carry-over from other donors' samples. CDR3: CASSPRTGGGNTIYF. CDR3 in DNA: TGTGCCAGCTCACCAAGGACAGGGGGTGGAAACACCATATATTTT. Looking up the rest from reference TRBV18 and TRBJ1-3 gives the full variable domain: NAGVMQNPRHLVRRRGQEARLRCSPMKGHSHVYWYRQLPEEGLKFMVYLQKENIIDESGMPKERFSAEFPKEGPSILRIQQVVRGDSAAYFCASSPRTGGGNTIYFGEGSWLTVV.